These 20 T cell receptor beta chains originate from one sample sequenced in a study of control samples from healthy donors and cancer patients. Produced via immunoSEQ multiplex PCR; TCRdb's table is partial and in-frame only. The sample shows about 170,000 clones, 93% of them seen only once. The material sequenced was blood. The receptors were sampled from a woman aged 55-70 years in good health.

CDR3 sequence (DNA): TGTGCCAGCAGCTCCCATCAGAACACTGAAGCTTTCTTT. It is translated as CASSSHQNTEAFF. The chain is built from TRBV9 and TRBJ1-1; D remains unclear. With 4 bases removed from V and 1 base from J, the gap between germline ends came to 8 bases. The germline CDR1 and CDR2 sequences are SGDLS and YYNGEE. This CDR3 comprises 13 residues.

This rearrangement joins TRBV9 to TRBJ2-1, with 7 bases fitting TRBD1. Looked up from germline, CDR1 is SGDLS and CDR2 is YYNGEE. Trimming at V came to 2 bases and at J to 5 bases, leaving 4 bases not matched to a gene. This CDR3 spans 14 amino acids. The CDR3 sequence: CASSVLGQNNEQFF. The DNA for the CDR3 is TGTGCCAGCAGCGTCCTGGGACAGAACAATGAGCAGTTCTTC.

J is TRBJ1-5 and V is TRBV4-3, with D unclear. The germline V gene encodes CDR1 LGHNA and CDR2 YSLEER. The CDR3 contains 15 residues. Trimming pared 3 bases from V and 0 bases from J, leaving 9 bases between. The CDR3 region is CASSQQHRSNQPQHF. Here the CDR3 DNA reads TGCGCCAGCAGCCAGCAACACCGTAGCAATCAGCCCCAGCATTTT.

This chain uses TRBV27 with TRBJ2-1; no clear D gene. The CDR3 totals 13 residues. V was cut by 8 bases and J by 4 bases, with 12 bases left in between. CDR1 is MNHEY, CDR2 SMNVEV, per germline (reference sequence). The CDR3 DNA reads TGTGCCAGCCGTCCGTCCGGTTACAATGAGCAGTTCTTC. Its protein product is CASRPSGYNEQFF.

The rearrangement links TRBV15 to TRBJ1-3; D ambiguous. Germline CDR1 LNHNV, CDR2 YYDKDF (reference sequence). Trimming cost V 0 bases and J 4 bases, with 10 bases left between them. CDR3 size: 15 residues. Here the CDR3 reads CATSRDRGGGNTIYF. In DNA, the CDR3 is TGTGCCACCAGCAGAGATCGGGGAGGGGGAAACACCATATATTTT. Full variable domain (rest looked up from reference TRBV15 and TRBJ1-3): DAMVIQNPRYQVTQFGKPVTLSCSQTLNHNVMYWYQQKSSQAPKLLFHYYDKDFNNEADTPDNFQSRRPNTSFCFLDIRSPGLGDTAMYLCATSRDRGGGNTIYFGEGSWLTVV.

The CDR3 bases are TGTGCCAGCAGCAAAGCGGGCAACAGGTCTGAAGCTTTCTTT. This gives the protein CASSKAGNRSEAFF. V is TRBV21-1 and J is TRBJ1-1; TRBD1, the table's D call, lacks a check against the DNA. TRBV21-1 is flagged as a pseudogene. The length of the CDR3 is 14 residues.

The chain uses TRBV9 and TRBJ2-1; the match to TRBD2 covers 13 bases. V lost 4 bases and J lost 5; bases outside the gene matches: 6. The CDR3 is 16 residues long. CDR1 SGDLS and CDR2 YYNGEE come from the germline V gene. The CDR3, as DNA: TGTGCCAGCAGCCCCAGACTAGCGGGGGGCCACAATGAGCAGTTCTTC. Protein sequence: CASSPRLAGGHNEQFF.

The chain couples TRBV19 to TRBJ2-1; possible D gene TRBD1, 6 bases. Germline loops: CDR1 LNHDA, CDR2 SQIVND (reference sequence). The ends were cut back, 5 bases at V and 8 bases at J, with 16 bases in the middle. The CDR3 covers 14 residues. The CDR3 reads CASSSQQGTDEQFF. CDR3 bases: TGTGCCAGTAGTTCCCAACAGGGTACGGATGAGCAGTTCTTC.

V gene TRBV7-8 combines with J gene TRBJ2-3; 12 bases fit TRBD2. The V segment lost 1 base and the J segment 8 bases; nucleotides outside the gene matches: 13. Looked up from germline, CDR1 is SGHVS and CDR2 is FQNEAQ. The CDR3 totals 18 residues. CDR3 residues: CASSLGASGGGTIGTQYF. In DNA, the CDR3 is TGTGCCAGCAGCTTAGGGGCTAGCGGGGGGGGGACTATAGGTACGCAGTATTTT.

The genes are TRBV5-1 and TRBJ1-4, with TRBD1 matching 8 bases. The CDR3 spans 13 residues. Germline V gives CDR1 SGHRS, CDR2 YFSETQ. V shed 4 bases and J 12 bases; nucleotides not matched to a gene: 8. The CDR3: CASSPDRVRELFF. The CDR3 coding sequence is TGCGCCAGCAGCCCGGACAGGGTTAGGGAACTGTTTTTT. Full variable domain (outside the CDR3, taken from reference TRBV5-1 and TRBJ1-4): KAGVTQTPRYLIKTRGQQVTLSCSPISGHRSVSWYQQTPGQGLQFLFEYFSETQRNKGNFPGRFSGRQFSNSRSEMNVSTLELGDSALYLCASSPDRVRELFFGSGTQLSVL.

The chain has TRBV7-2 and TRBJ1-3; D unresolved. The CDR3 spans 14 residues. Germline loops: CDR1 SGHTA, CDR2 FQGNSA. The germline V and J ends were trimmed by 2 bases and 5 bases, with 10 bases remaining between them. The CDR3 sequence is CASSLFPGRNTIYF. DNA for the CDR3: TGTGCCAGCAGCTTATTTCCAGGAAGAAACACCATATATTTT.

Comment on this clone: Other DNA sequences in this specimen translate into the identical CDR3. This chain links TRBV6-5 with TRBJ1-2; possible D gene TRBD1, 5 bases. V was pared by 2 bases and J by 0 bases, with 7 bases between. Germline loops: CDR1 MNHEY, CDR2 SVGAGI. The length of the CDR3 is 14 residues. CDR3 amino acids: CASSYDRANYGYTF. The CDR3 DNA reads TGTGCCAGCAGTTACGACAGAGCTAACTATGGCTACACCTTC.

The J gene is TRBJ2-1, the V gene TRBV15; D may be TRBD2 (6 bases). The germline V gene has CDR1 LNHNV and CDR2 YYDKDF (reference sequence). The V end lost 0 bases, the J end lost 2 bases, and 8 bases lay between the germline ends. This CDR3 is built from 15 residues. The chain's CDR3 is CATSRDSGAYNEQFF. Here the CDR3 DNA reads TGTGCCACCAGCAGAGATTCGGGGGCCTACAATGAGCAGTTCTTC.

The chain is built from TRBV4-3 and TRBJ1-2, with 9 positions matching TRBD1. Trimming removed 6 bases from V and 0 bases from J; junction bases left unmatched: 20. The CDR3 runs to 20 residues. Germline V lookup: CDR1 LGHNA, CDR2 YSLEER. The CDR3 reads CASSSFLWGTGQGANYGYTF. Here the CDR3 DNA reads TGCGCCAGCAGTTCATTTCTCTGGGGCACGGGACAGGGAGCTAACTATGGCTACACCTTC.

The rearrangement joins TRBV7-9 to TRBJ2-3; D is possibly TRBD1 or TRBD2 (5 bases each). Germline V lookup: CDR1 SEHNR, CDR2 FQNEAQ (reference sequence). The V end lost 6 bases, the J end lost 4 bases, and 14 bases lay between the germline ends. There are 14 residues in the CDR3. CDR3 sequence: CASRGVQLADTQYF. CDR3 nucleotides: TGTGCCAGCAGGGGGGTCCAACTAGCAGATACGCAGTATTTT.

This sequence joins TRBV5-6 and TRBJ1-6, with D possibly matching TRBD1 (5 bases). V was trimmed by 4 bases and J by 7 bases, leaving 18 bases between them. Germline V gene data show CDR1 as SGHDT and CDR2 as YYEEEE. The CDR3 extends over 16 amino acids. The CDR3 nucleotides read TGTGCCAGCAGCGGAATCAGGGCCCCGGGGAATTCACCCCTCCACTTT. Residues: CASSGIRAPGNSPLHF.

The V gene is TRBV11-2, the J gene TRBJ1-2, with D hard to call. The ends were cut back, 4 bases at V and 8 bases at J, with 17 bases in the middle. Germline CDR1 SGHAT, CDR2 FQNNGV. The CDR3 totals 14 residues. In nucleotides, the CDR3 is TGTGCCAGCAGCTCCACCCTAGGTTTGGGGGGCTACACCTTC. Protein: CASSSTLGLGGYTF.

The chain has TRBV5-1 and TRBJ2-5; perhaps TRBD2 as D (5 bases). Looked up from germline, CDR1 is SGHRS and CDR2 is YFSETQ. V was pared by 4 bases and J by 1 base, with 11 bases between. The CDR3 is 14 amino acids. This CDR3 is CASSVITSQETQYF. CDR3 in DNA: TGCGCCAGCAGCGTCATCACTAGCCAAGAGACCCAGTACTTC.

The CDR3: CASREGEFTNYGYTF. In DNA, the CDR3 is TGTGCCAGCAGAGAAGGGGAGTTTACTAACTATGGCTACACCTTC. The chain recombines TRBV7-2 with TRBJ1-2, with D perhaps TRBD1 (5 bases). The germline V and J ends were trimmed by 6 bases and 0 bases, with 14 bases remaining between them. Germline V gene sequence: CDR1 SGHTA, CDR2 FQGNSA. The CDR3 sequence is 15 residues long.

The rearrangement links TRBV20-1 to TRBJ2-4; 8 bases agree with TRBD1. Trimming removed 3 bases from V and 6 bases from J; junction bases left unmatched: 7. The germline gives CDR1 DFQATT, CDR2 SNEGSKA (reference sequence). CDR3 size: 14 residues. As DNA, the CDR3 is TGCAGTGCTAGTTACCCAGGGGGCTTAAACATTCAGTACTTC. Amino acids: CSASYPGGLNIQYF.